A selection of T cell receptor beta chains follows, all from one sample in a study of blood T cell repertoires in COVID-19. The protocol was immunoSEQ multiplex PCR, while the TCRdb copy is restricted to in-frame clones and leaves out a portion. Here the sample spans approximately 190,000 clones, around four fifths being singletons. Source material: peripheral blood. All receptors come from a human donor in a cohort sampled during active COVID-19. CDR3s include the opening cysteine and the closing phenylalanine or tryptophan. Fields, in order: J gene, clone size, V gene, D gene, CDR3 protein, CDR3 DNA. The D gene is left open where the match is weak. Clone size, where shown, is once, few, many, or a class for clones that have expanded.

J gene: TRBJ2-1
clone size: .
V gene: TRBV7-9
D gene: TRBD1
CDR3 protein: CASSQPPGQGYFNEQFF
CDR3 DNA: TGTGCCAGCAGCCAGCCCCCGGGACAGGGATACTTTAATGAGCAGTTCTTC

J gene: TRBJ1-1
clone size: .
V gene: TRBV21-1
D gene: .
CDR3 protein: CASSARQGWGAEAFF
CDR3 DNA: TGTGCCAGCAGCGCCCGACAGGGATGGGGTGCTGAAGCTTTCTTT

J gene: TRBJ2-1
clone size: .
V gene: TRBV27
D gene: .
CDR3 protein: CASSFQGYYNEQFF
CDR3 DNA: TGTGCCAGCAGTTTTCAGGGGTACTACAATGAGCAGTTCTTC

J gene: TRBJ1-4
clone size: .
V gene: TRBV2
D gene: TRBD1
CDR3 protein: CASSPGTATNEKLFF
CDR3 DNA: TGTGCCAGCAGCCCCGGGACAGCGACTAATGAAAAACTGTTTTTT

J gene: TRBJ1-1
clone size: .
V gene: TRBV5-8
D gene: TRBD1
CDR3 protein: CASSFDRAGTEAFF
CDR3 DNA: TGTGCCAGCAGCTTCGACAGGGCGGGAACTGAAGCTTTCTTT

J gene: TRBJ1-2
clone size: .
V gene: TRBV27
D gene: .
CDR3 protein: CASSQGRGYTF
CDR3 DNA: TGTGCCAGCAGCCAGGGCCGTGGCTACACCTTC

J gene: TRBJ1-1
clone size: few
V gene: TRBV7-9
D gene: .
CDR3 protein: CASSPQGLNTEAFF
CDR3 DNA: TGTGCCAGCAGCCCCCAGGGGTTGAACACTGAAGCTTTCTTT

J gene: TRBJ1-1
clone size: .
V gene: TRBV7-6
D gene: .
CDR3 protein: CASSPGTLMNTEAFF
CDR3 DNA: TGTGCCAGCAGCCCCGGGACACTTATGAACACTGAAGCTTTCTTT

J gene: TRBJ1-1
clone size: .
V gene: TRBV19
D gene: .
CDR3 protein: CASSPTGLATEAFF
CDR3 DNA: TGTGCCAGTAGTCCTACAGGGCTGGCCACTGAAGCTTTCTTT

J gene: TRBJ1-1
clone size: few
V gene: TRBV20-1
D gene: .
CDR3 protein: CSASGVAAVNTEAFF
CDR3 DNA: TGCAGTGCTAGTGGGGTGGCGGCCGTGAACACTGAAGCTTTCTTT

J gene: TRBJ2-1
clone size: once
V gene: TRBV5-1
D gene: .
CDR3 protein: CASSRTSNSYNEQFF
CDR3 DNA: TGCGCCAGCAGCCGAACTAGTAACTCCTACAATGAGCAGTTCTTC

J gene: TRBJ1-1
clone size: .
V gene: TRBV18
D gene: .
CDR3 protein: CASSPVVTSLNTEAFF
CDR3 DNA: TGTGCCAGCTCCCCTGTCGTAACCAGTCTGAACACTGAAGCTTTCTTT

J gene: TRBJ1-4
clone size: .
V gene: TRBV19
D gene: .
CDR3 protein: CASRTLGVATNEKLFF
CDR3 DNA: TGTGCCAGTAGGACCCTGGGAGTGGCGACTAATGAAAAACTGTTTTTT

J gene: TRBJ2-7
clone size: .
V gene: TRBV28
D gene: TRBD2
CDR3 protein: CASTTLGGTSAGILYEQYF
CDR3 DNA: TGTGCCAGCACCACCCTGGGAGGGACCAGTGCTGGGATTCTCTACGAGCAGTACTTC

J gene: TRBJ1-2
clone size: .
V gene: TRBV7-2
D gene: TRBD1
CDR3 protein: CASSFHRDSYGYTF
CDR3 DNA: TGTGCCAGCAGCTTCCACCGGGACAGCTATGGCTACACCTTC

J gene: TRBJ2-1
clone size: .
V gene: TRBV2
D gene: .
CDR3 protein: CASRRGSGNEQFF
CDR3 DNA: TGTGCCAGCAGGCGGGGTAGCGGCAATGAGCAGTTCTTC

J gene: TRBJ2-5
clone size: .
V gene: TRBV7-9
D gene: .
CDR3 protein: CASSLAASSTQETQYF
CDR3 DNA: TGTGCCAGCAGCTTAGCGGCTAGTTCTACGCAAGAGACCCAGTACTTC

J gene: TRBJ1-1
clone size: .
V gene: TRBV5-1
D gene: .
CDR3 protein: CASSLNWAKEAFF
CDR3 DNA: TGCGCCAGCAGCTTGAACTGGGCGAAAGAAGCTTTCTTT

J gene: TRBJ1-6
clone size: .
V gene: TRBV10-1
D gene: TRBD1
CDR3 protein: CASSEDRAYSPLHF
CDR3 DNA: TGCGCCAGCAGTGAAGACAGGGCTTACTCACCCCTCCACTTT

J gene: TRBJ2-3
clone size: once
V gene: TRBV7-2
D gene: TRBD1
CDR3 protein: CASSRTGQSDTQYF
CDR3 DNA: TGTGCCAGCAGCCGGACGGGACAGTCAGATACGCAGTATTTT

J gene: TRBJ1-2
clone size: once
V gene: TRBV3-1/TRBV3-2
D gene: .
CDR3 protein: CASSQGRGYYGYTF
CDR3 DNA: TGTGCCAGCAGCCAAGGACGGGGGTACTATGGCTACACCTTC

J gene: TRBJ1-1
clone size: .
V gene: TRBV6-5
D gene: .
CDR3 protein: CASSLLQGEGTEAFF
CDR3 DNA: TGTGCCAGCAGCCTTTTACAGGGTGAGGGTACTGAAGCTTTCTTT

J gene: TRBJ2-5
clone size: .
V gene: TRBV3-1/TRBV3-2
D gene: .
CDR3 protein: CASSQEFGTVTETQYF
CDR3 DNA: TGTGCCAGCAGCCAAGAATTCGGTACGGTAACGGAGACCCAGTACTTC

J gene: TRBJ1-2
clone size: once
V gene: TRBV19
D gene: TRBD1
CDR3 protein: CASSMDRGRTYGYTF
CDR3 DNA: TGTGCCAGTAGTATGGACAGGGGGAGGACATATGGCTACACCTTC

J gene: TRBJ2-1
clone size: .
V gene: TRBV27
D gene: .
CDR3 protein: CASSLDRYGPNEQFF
CDR3 DNA: TGTGCCAGCAGTTTAGACAGGTATGGTCCCAATGAGCAGTTCTTC

J gene: TRBJ2-5
clone size: .
V gene: TRBV4-2
D gene: .
CDR3 protein: CASSRLQAQETQYF
CDR3 DNA: TGTGCCAGCAGCCGCCTACAGGCTCAGGAGACCCAGTACTTC

J gene: TRBJ2-5
clone size: .
V gene: TRBV3-1/TRBV3-2
D gene: .
CDR3 protein: CASSQVVSRTWYF
CDR3 DNA: TGTGCCAGCAGCCAAGTGGTGTCTAGGACATGGTACTTC

J gene: TRBJ2-7
clone size: .
V gene: TRBV7-2
D gene: TRBD2
CDR3 protein: CASSLTSGPYEQYF
CDR3 DNA: TGTGCCAGCAGCCTTACTAGCGGGCCGTACGAGCAGTACTTC

J gene: TRBJ1-1
clone size: .
V gene: TRBV29-1
D gene: .
CDR3 protein: CSVGQPNTEAFF
CDR3 DNA: TGCAGCGTTGGGCAACCTAACACTGAAGCTTTCTTT

J gene: TRBJ1-2
clone size: .
V gene: TRBV27
D gene: TRBD1
CDR3 protein: CASKLGQDYGYTF
CDR3 DNA: TGTGCCAGCAAACTGGGACAGGACTATGGCTACACCTTC

J gene: TRBJ2-7
clone size: .
V gene: TRBV5-1
D gene: TRBD1
CDR3 protein: CASSSNLDRDEQYF
CDR3 DNA: TGCGCCAGCAGCTCAAACTTGGACAGGGACGAGCAGTACTTC

J gene: TRBJ1-5
clone size: .
V gene: TRBV3-1/TRBV3-2
D gene: .
CDR3 protein: CASSQDPGFQPQHF
CDR3 DNA: TGTGCCAGCAGCCAAGATCCCGGGTTTCAGCCCCAGCATTTT

J gene: TRBJ1-6
clone size: .
V gene: TRBV28
D gene: .
CDR3 protein: CASSLNSPLHF
CDR3 DNA: TGTGCCAGCAGTCTGAATTCACCCCTCCACTTT

J gene: TRBJ2-3
clone size: .
V gene: TRBV7-9
D gene: .
CDR3 protein: CASSLATTRPSDTQYF
CDR3 DNA: TGTGCCAGCAGCTTAGCGACTACTCGGCCCTCAGATACGCAGTATTTT

J gene: TRBJ1-6
clone size: .
V gene: TRBV18
D gene: TRBD1
CDR3 protein: CASSPAGQERPLHF
CDR3 DNA: TGTGCCAGCTCACCCGCGGGACAGGAAAGGCCCCTCCACTTT

J gene: TRBJ2-2
clone size: .
V gene: TRBV27
D gene: TRBD1
CDR3 protein: CASSGQGDTGELFF
CDR3 DNA: TGTGCCAGCAGCGGACAGGGCGACACCGGGGAGCTGTTTTTT

J gene: TRBJ2-2
clone size: .
V gene: TRBV5-1
D gene: .
CDR3 protein: CASSVSGNTGELFF
CDR3 DNA: TGCGCCAGCAGTGTTAGCGGGAACACCGGGGAGCTGTTTTTT

J gene: TRBJ1-5
clone size: .
V gene: TRBV24-1
D gene: .
CDR3 protein: CATSDRGGEPQHF
CDR3 DNA: TGTGCCACCAGTGACCGGGGCGGGGAGCCCCAGCATTTT

J gene: TRBJ2-3
clone size: .
V gene: TRBV28
D gene: TRBD2
CDR3 protein: CASSLRSSGRVDTQYF
CDR3 DNA: TGTGCCAGCAGTTTAAGGTCTAGCGGGAGGGTCGATACGCAGTATTTT

J gene: TRBJ1-5
clone size: .
V gene: TRBV19
D gene: .
CDR3 protein: CASRIGNQPQHF
CDR3 DNA: TGTGCCAGTAGGATCGGTAATCAGCCCCAGCATTTT

J gene: TRBJ1-5
clone size: .
V gene: TRBV19
D gene: .
CDR3 protein: CASSKGASNQPQHF
CDR3 DNA: TGTGCCAGTAGTAAAGGGGCAAGCAATCAGCCCCAGCATTTT

J gene: TRBJ2-1
clone size: .
V gene: TRBV28
D gene: TRBD2
CDR3 protein: CASNPASGRGSSYNEQFF
CDR3 DNA: TGTGCCAGCAATCCGGCTAGCGGGAGGGGTAGCTCCTACAATGAGCAGTTCTTC

J gene: TRBJ2-7
clone size: .
V gene: TRBV4-2
D gene: TRBD1
CDR3 protein: CASSQEGTAGSYEQYF
CDR3 DNA: TGTGCCAGCAGCCAAGAAGGGACAGCAGGCTCCTACGAGCAGTACTTC

J gene: TRBJ2-5
clone size: .
V gene: TRBV3-1/TRBV3-2
D gene: TRBD2
CDR3 protein: CASSQEKGLAGETQYF
CDR3 DNA: TGTGCCAGCAGCCAAGAAAAGGGACTAGCGGGAGAGACCCAGTACTTC

J gene: TRBJ1-5
clone size: once
V gene: TRBV3-1/TRBV3-2
D gene: .
CDR3 protein: CASSQDLSQPQHF
CDR3 DNA: TGTGCCAGCAGCCAAGATTTGAGTCAGCCCCAGCATTTT

J gene: TRBJ2-5
clone size: .
V gene: TRBV7-7
D gene: TRBD2
CDR3 protein: CASSLGGTSMETQYF
CDR3 DNA: TGTGCTAGCAGCTTAGGTGGGACTAGCATGGAGACCCAGTACTTC